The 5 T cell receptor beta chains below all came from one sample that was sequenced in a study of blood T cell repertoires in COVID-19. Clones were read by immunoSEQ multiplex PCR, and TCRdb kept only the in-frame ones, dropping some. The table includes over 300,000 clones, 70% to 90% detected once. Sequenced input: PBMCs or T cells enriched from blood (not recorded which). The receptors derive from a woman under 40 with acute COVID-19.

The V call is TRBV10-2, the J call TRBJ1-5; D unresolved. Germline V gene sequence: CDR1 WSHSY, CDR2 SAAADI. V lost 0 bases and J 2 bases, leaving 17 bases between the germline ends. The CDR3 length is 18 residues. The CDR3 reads CASSESWIASLGNQPQHF. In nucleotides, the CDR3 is TGCGCCAGCAGTGAGTCCTGGATAGCGTCGTTAGGCAATCAGCCCCAGCATTTT.

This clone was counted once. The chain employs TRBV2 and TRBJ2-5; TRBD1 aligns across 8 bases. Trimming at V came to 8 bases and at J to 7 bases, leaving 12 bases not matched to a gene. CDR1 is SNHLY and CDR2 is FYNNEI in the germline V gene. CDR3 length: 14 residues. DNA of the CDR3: TGTGCCAGCTCTAATCCGACAGGGGCAGGGACCCAGTACTTC. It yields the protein CASSNPTGAGTQYF.

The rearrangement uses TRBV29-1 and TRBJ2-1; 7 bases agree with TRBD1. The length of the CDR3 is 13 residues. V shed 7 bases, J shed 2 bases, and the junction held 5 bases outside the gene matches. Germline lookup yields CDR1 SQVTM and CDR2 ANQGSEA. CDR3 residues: CSERQGPYNEQFF. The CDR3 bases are TGCAGCGAAAGACAGGGCCCCTACAATGAGCAGTTCTTC.

The CDR3 DNA reads as TGTGCCAGCAGCCGGAGCCGAGGGTATGGCTACACCTTC. Residues: CASSRSRGYGYTF. The chain carries TRBV5-8 and TRBJ1-2, with D unresolved. Germline values: CDR1 SGHTS, CDR2 YDEGEE. The CDR3 totals 13 residues. V lost 4 bases to trimming and J lost 5 bases, with 12 bases between them. The full variable domain, its missing parts supplied by reference TRBV5-8 and TRBJ1-2, is EAGVTQSPTHLIKTRGQQATLRCSPISGHTSVYWYQQALGLGLQFLLWYDEGEERNRGNFPPRFSGRQFPNYSSELNVNALELEDSALYLCASSRSRGYGYTFGSGTRLTVV.

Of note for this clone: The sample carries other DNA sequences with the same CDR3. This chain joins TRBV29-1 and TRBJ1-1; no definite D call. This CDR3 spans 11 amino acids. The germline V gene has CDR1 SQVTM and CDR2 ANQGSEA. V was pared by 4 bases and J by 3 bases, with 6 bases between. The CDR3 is CSVVRDTEAFF. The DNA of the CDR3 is TGCAGCGTTGTACGCGACACTGAAGCTTTCTTT.